The subject of this entry is one T cell receptor beta chain. Its specificity is unknown. The CDR3 sequence is 13 residues long. Germline-derived CDR1 and CDR2 are LGHDT and YNNKEL (reference sequence). cDNA synthesis was performed in eight separate reactions for each sample. From its re-call of the 5' RACE reads, TCRdb lists each CDR3 protein once, without DNA. In all, the sample yields approximately 150,000 distinct CDR3 sequences. The sample comes from a study of monozygotic twins with inflammatory bowel disease. Study-level findings and limits: The authors could not tell different T cell subtypes apart.

Total RNA isolation used whole blood (no T cell sorting was performed). This TCR was recovered from a human donor with ulcerative colitis or Crohn's disease, or a healthy co-twin of an affected twin (not recorded which). The sequencing input was blood. The gene calls are TRBV3-1 and TRBJ1-1. The CDR3 sequence: CASSRPLGEEAFF.